The clone carrying this T cell receptor beta chain was counted many times. As the template, RNA transcripts were used to amplify TCR beta CDR3 regions. First-round RT-PCR relied on HTBI primers, and a second-round multiplex PCR came next. In TCRdb, the multiplex PCR reads were re-called with MiXCR into one record per CDR3 protein. Of 300,000 to 500,000 distinct CDR3 sequences detected, 15% appear once; the ten largest clones hold 7%. These data come from a study of Graves' ophthalmopathy and Graves' hyperthyroidism. The V segment lost 3 bases and the J segment 4 bases; nucleotides outside the gene matches: 10. The CDR3 spans 17 residues.

The V and J genes are TRBV12-3 or TRBV12-4 and TRBJ2-4; 9 nucleotides line up with TRBD1. The receptor comes from a woman between 18 and 29 years old with stable Graves' hyperthyroidism. The sample consisted of peripheral blood. In DNA form, the CDR3 reads TGTGCCAGCAGTTTTTACAGGGGGCATAAAAGTAAAAACATTCAGTACTTC. This encodes CASSFYRGHKSKNIQYF.